This entry is about one T cell receptor (beta chain). Its matching antigen is unknown. The CDR3 spans 13 residues. V was cut by 7 bases and J by 3 bases, with 9 bases left in between. Germline V gene data show CDR1 as SNHLY and CDR2 as FYNNEI. Next came a second PCR, run for about 7 to 11 cycles, which used a sample-barcoded 5' primer along with a J-beta primer mix. Individual samples furnished no less than 2.5 million CDR3-containing paired-end reads apiece. TCRdb called the 5' RACE reads again in MiXCR, with one record for every CDR3 protein. The repertoire holds 1.5 million to 2 million distinct CDR3 sequences, with approximately 30% as singletons. This entry belongs to a study of blood T cells in healthy people across ages. Whole-study findings and limits: Among T cells, TCR beta diversity per million cells dropped roughly linearly as age rose.

The chain carries TRBV2 and TRBJ2-2; the D call may be TRBD1 or TRBD2 (5 bases each). The TCR sequence derives from a woman in her 30s in good health. Material: blood. For the CDR3, the DNA is TGTGCCAGCACGCAGGGAGACACCGGGGAGCTGTTTTTT. It codes for CASTQGDTGELFF.